This paragraph reports one TCR beta chain. The entry originates in a study of blood T cell repertoires in COVID-19. Turning to the study itself: Material from acute and convalescent COVID-19 was sourced from the United States, Italy and Spain.

Study processing details: Counts of nucleated cells, estimated from reference gene primer amplification, were obtained. The protocol was immunoSEQ multiplex PCR, while the TCRdb copy is restricted to in-frame clones and leaves out a portion. V, J and clone size derive from that table, while D and trimming were established from the DNA sequence. The sample yields about 250,000 clones, approximately 89% seen once. The V segment lost 4 bases and the J segment 6 bases; nucleotides outside the gene matches: 11. Germline CDR1 and CDR2: SGHNT and YYREEE (reference sequence). The CDR3 sequence is 16 residues long. A Seattle source enrolled patients during active infection and followed them longitudinally.

This chain joins TRBV5-4 and TRBJ2-2, with 8 bases that match TRBD2. This TCR was sampled from a woman aged 25 to 39 with COVID-19, enrolled during active disease. The specimen sequenced was peripheral blood. The CDR3 here is CASSLYSGGPAGELFF. The CDR3, as DNA: TGTGCCAGCAGCCTCTACTCGGGGGGGCCAGCCGGGGAGCTGTTTTTT.